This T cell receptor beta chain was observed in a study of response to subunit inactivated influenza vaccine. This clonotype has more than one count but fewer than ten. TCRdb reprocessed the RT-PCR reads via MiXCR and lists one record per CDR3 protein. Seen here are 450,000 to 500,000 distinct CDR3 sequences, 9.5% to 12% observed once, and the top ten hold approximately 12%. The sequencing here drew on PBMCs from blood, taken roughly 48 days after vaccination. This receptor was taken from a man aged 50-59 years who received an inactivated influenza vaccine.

The DNA of the CDR3 is TGTGCCAGCAGTTTATTTAAGCGGAACACCGGGGAGCTGTTTTTT. It yields the protein CASSLFKRNTGELFF. J is TRBJ2-2 and V is TRBV28; D is undetermined. Trimming left V 1 base short and J 1 base short, with 7 bases between. The CDR3 runs to 15 residues. Germline-derived CDR1 and CDR2 are MDHEN and SYDVKM.